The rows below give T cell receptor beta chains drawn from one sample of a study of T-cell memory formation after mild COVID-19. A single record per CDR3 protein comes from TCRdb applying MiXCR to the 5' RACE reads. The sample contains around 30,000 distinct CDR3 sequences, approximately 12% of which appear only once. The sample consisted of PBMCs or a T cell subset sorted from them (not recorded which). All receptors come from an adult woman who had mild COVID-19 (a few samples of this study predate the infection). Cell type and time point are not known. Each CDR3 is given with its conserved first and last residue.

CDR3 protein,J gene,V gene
CASSTGSSGGTNTGELFF,TRBJ2-2,TRBV21-1
CASSIDLDRPNQPQHF,TRBJ1-5,TRBV19
CAISDPAGQQTSYEQYF,TRBJ2-7,TRBV10-3
CASSAPTSRTYNEQFF,TRBJ2-1,TRBV11-3
CASSLTGGGQPQHF,TRBJ1-5,TRBV6-2/TRBV6-3
CASSLSAGVLDTQYF,TRBJ2-3,TRBV27
CASRPDRAGGYTF,TRBJ1-2,TRBV12-3/TRBV12-4
CASSLAYEAFF,TRBJ1-1,TRBV3-1
CASRPAYRGKNQPQHF,TRBJ1-5,TRBV27
CASRILAGGTNEQFF,TRBJ2-1,TRBV6-2/TRBV6-3
CASGEGHNTGELFF,TRBJ2-2,TRBV7-6
CSVVGRGQETQYF,TRBJ2-5,TRBV29-1
CASSLAGTSGGLAQYF,TRBJ2-3,TRBV7-6
CASSPDSNQPQHF,TRBJ1-5,TRBV3-1
CASSRGGGLTDTQYF,TRBJ2-3,TRBV7-9
CATSSVSRASTDTQYF,TRBJ2-3,TRBV15
CASSLGHMGDYGYTF,TRBJ1-2,TRBV5-1
CSARLPGTDTQYF,TRBJ2-3,TRBV20-1
CASSLLPNAGPGQETQYF,TRBJ2-5,TRBV7-2
CASSSTGLTQETQYF,TRBJ2-5,TRBV27
CASSEGGFTDTQYF,TRBJ2-3,TRBV9
CASSPGPGGETQYF,TRBJ2-5,TRBV18
CSGRDGNYGYTF,TRBJ1-2,TRBV20-1